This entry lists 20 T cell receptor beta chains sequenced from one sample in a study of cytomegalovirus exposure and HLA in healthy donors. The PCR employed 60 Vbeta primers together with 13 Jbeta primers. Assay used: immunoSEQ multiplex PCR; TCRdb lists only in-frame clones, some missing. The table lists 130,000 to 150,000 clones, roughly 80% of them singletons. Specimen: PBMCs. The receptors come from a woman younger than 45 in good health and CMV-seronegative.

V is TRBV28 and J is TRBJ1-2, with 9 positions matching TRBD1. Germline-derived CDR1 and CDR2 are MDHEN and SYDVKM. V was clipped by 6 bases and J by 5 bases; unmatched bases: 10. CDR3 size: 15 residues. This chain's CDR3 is CASRDSGTGSYGYTF. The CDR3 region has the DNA TGTGCCAGCAGAGACTCCGGGACAGGGTCATATGGCTACACCTTC.

In DNA form, the CDR3 reads TGCGCCAGCAGTCCCTTTCAGAGGCAGGGGGCTTTCTTCTCCTACGAGCAGTACTTC. Translated: CASSPFQRQGAFFSYEQYF. The V gene is TRBV10-1, the J gene TRBJ2-7; 8 bases line up with TRBD1. The CDR3 runs to 19 residues. Germline V CDR1 and CDR2: WNHNN, SYGVQD (reference sequence). The ends lost 5 bases at V and 0 bases at J; junction bases unmatched: 18.

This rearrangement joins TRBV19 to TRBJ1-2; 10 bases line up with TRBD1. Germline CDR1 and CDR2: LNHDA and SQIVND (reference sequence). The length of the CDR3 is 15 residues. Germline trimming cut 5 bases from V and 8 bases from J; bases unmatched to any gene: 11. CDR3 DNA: TGTGCCAGTAGTGTATTGGGACAGGGGAGGGGCGGCTACACCTTC. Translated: CASSVLGQGRGGYTF.

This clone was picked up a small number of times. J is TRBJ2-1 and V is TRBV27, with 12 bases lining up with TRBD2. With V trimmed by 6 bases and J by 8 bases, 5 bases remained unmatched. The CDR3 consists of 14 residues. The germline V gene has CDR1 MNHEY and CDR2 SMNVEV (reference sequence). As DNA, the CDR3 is TGTGCCAGCAGGACTAGCGGGAGTTTAGATGAGCAGTTCTTC. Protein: CASRTSGSLDEQFF.

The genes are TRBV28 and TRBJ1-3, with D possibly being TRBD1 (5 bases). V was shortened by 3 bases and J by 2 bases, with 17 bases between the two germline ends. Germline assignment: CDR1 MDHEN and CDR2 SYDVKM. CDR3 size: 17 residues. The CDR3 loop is CASSFPVGDSTGNTIYF. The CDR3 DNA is TGTGCCAGCAGTTTCCCCGTAGGGGATTCCACTGGAAACACCATATATTTT.

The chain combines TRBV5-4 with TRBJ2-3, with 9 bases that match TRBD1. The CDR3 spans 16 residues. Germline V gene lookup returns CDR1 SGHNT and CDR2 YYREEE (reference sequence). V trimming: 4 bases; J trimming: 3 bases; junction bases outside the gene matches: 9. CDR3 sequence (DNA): TGTGCCAGCAGCCCATATACCGGACAGGGGACAGATACGCAGTATTTT. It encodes CASSPYTGQGTDTQYF. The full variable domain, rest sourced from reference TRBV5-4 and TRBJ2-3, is ETGVTQSPTHLIKTRGQQVTLRCSSQSGHNTVSWYQQALGQGPQFIFQYYREEENGRGNFPPRFSGLQFPNYSSELNVNALELDDSALYLCASSPYTGQGTDTQYFGPGTRLTVL.

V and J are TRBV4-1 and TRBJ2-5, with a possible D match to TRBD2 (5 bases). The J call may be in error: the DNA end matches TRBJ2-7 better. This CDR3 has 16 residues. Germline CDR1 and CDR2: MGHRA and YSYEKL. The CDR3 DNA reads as TGCGCCAGCAGCCAAGATCGCGGGTCCTACTCCTACGAGCAGTACTTC. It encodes CASSQDRGSYSYEQYF.

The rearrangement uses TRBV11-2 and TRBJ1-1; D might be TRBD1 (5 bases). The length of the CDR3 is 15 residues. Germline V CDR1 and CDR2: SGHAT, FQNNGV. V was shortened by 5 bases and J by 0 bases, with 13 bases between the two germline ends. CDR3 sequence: CASSPRTQLNTEAFF. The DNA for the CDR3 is TGTGCCAGCAGCCCCCGGACACAACTGAACACTGAAGCTTTCTTT.

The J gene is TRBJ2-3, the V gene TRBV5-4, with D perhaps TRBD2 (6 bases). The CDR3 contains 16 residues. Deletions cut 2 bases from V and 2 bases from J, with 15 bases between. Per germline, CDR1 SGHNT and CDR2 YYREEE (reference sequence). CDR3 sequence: CASSLDPSAITDTQYF. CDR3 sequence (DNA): TGTGCCAGCAGCTTAGACCCTAGCGCAATCACAGATACGCAGTATTTT.

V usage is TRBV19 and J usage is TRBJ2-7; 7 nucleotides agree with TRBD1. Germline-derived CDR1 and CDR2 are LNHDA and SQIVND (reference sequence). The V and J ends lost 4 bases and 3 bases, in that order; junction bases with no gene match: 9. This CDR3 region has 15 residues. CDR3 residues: CASSTDRSSGYEQYF. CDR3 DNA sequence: TGTGCCAGTAGTACGGACAGGTCTTCAGGCTACGAGCAGTACTTC.

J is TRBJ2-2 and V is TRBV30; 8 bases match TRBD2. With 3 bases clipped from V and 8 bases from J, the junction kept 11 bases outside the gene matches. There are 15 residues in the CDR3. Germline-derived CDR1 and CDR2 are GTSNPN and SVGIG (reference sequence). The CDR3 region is CAWSNGGGNGGELFF. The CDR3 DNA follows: TGTGCCTGGAGCAACGGGGGGGGTAATGGGGGGGAGCTGTTTTTT. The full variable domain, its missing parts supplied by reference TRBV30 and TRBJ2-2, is SQTIHQWPATLVQPVGSPLSLECTVEGTSNPNLYWYRQAAGRGLQLLFYSVGIGQISSEVPQNLSASRPQDRQFILSSKKLLLSDSGFYLCAWSNGGGNGGELFFGEGSRLTVL.

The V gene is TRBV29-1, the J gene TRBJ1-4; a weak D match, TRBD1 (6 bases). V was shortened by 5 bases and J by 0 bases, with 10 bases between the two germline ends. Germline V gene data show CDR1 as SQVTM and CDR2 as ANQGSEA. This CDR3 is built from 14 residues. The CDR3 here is CSVLKGATNEKLFF. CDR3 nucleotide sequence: TGCAGCGTTTTGAAGGGGGCAACTAATGAAAAACTGTTTTTT.

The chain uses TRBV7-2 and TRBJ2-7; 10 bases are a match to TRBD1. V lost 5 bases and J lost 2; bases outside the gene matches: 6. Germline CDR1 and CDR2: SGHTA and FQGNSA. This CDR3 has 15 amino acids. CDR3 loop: CASSARQGAPYEQYF. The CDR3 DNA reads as TGTGCCAGCAGCGCCCGACAGGGGGCCCCCTACGAGCAGTACTTC.

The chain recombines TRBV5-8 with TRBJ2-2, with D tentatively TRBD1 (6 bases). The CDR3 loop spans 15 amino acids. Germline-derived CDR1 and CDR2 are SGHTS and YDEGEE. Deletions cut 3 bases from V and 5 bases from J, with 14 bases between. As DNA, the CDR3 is TGTGCCAGCAGCTCTAGTAGTAGGGGGACCGGGGAGCTGTTTTTT. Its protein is CASSSSSRGTGELFF.

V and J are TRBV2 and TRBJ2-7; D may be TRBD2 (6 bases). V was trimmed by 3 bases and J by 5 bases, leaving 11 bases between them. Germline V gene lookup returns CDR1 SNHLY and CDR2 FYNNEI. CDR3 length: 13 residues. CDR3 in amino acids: CASSEMGGHEQYF. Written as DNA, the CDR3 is TGTGCCAGCAGTGAGATGGGGGGACACGAGCAGTACTTC.

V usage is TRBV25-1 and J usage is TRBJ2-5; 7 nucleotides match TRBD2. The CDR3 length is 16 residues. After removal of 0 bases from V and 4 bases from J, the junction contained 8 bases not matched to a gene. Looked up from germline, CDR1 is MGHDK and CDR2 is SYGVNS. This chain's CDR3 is CASSEYSGAGSETQYF. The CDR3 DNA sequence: TGTGCCAGCAGTGAATATAGCGGAGCGGGGTCAGAGACCCAGTACTTC. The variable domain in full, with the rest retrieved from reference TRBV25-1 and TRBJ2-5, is EADIYQTPRYLVIGTGKKITLECSQTMGHDKMYWYQQDPGMELHLIHYSYGVNSTEKGDLSSESTVSRIRTEHFPLTLESARPSHTSQYLCASSEYSGAGSETQYFGPGTRLLVL.

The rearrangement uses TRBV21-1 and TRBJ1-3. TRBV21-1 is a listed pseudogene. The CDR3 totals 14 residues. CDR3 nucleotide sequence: TGTGCCAGCAGCAGGGTTCGGGGTGGAAACACCATATATTTT. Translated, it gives CASSRVRGGNTIYF.

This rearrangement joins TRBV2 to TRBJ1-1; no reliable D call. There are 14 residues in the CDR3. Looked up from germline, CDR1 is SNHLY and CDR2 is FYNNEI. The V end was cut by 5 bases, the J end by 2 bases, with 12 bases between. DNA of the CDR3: TGTGCCAGCAGTTTGCGATGGGCCAACACTGAAGCTTTCTTT. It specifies CASSLRWANTEAFF.

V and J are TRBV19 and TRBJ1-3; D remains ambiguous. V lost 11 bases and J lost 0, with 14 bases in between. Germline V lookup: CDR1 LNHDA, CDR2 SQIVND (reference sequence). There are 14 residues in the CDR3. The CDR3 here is CAVSGMFSGNTIYF. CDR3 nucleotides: TGTGCCGTCTCGGGGATGTTCTCTGGAAACACCATATATTTT.

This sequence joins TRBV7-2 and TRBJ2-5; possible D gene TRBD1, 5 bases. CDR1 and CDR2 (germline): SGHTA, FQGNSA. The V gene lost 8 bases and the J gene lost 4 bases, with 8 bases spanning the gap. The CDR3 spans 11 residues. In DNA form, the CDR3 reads TGTGCCAGCGGACACTCAGAGACCCAGTACTTC. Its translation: CASGHSETQYF.